This entry features one TCR beta chain sequence. This sample stems from a study of blood T cell repertoires in COVID-19. The CDR3 totals 14 residues. Method: immunoSEQ multiplex PCR; TCRdb's copy keeps in-frame clones and lacks some. The table records approximately 220,000 clones, 80% to 90% of them present only once. Clinical history as reported by participants underpinned cohort assignment. This sequence originates from a woman aged 40-49 years with acute COVID-19. The specimen sequenced was PBMCs or T cells enriched from blood (not recorded which). The chain uses TRBV12-2 and TRBJ2-3; whether TRBD2, the table's D call, matches the DNA was not checked. TRBV12-2 is classified as a pseudogene. For the CDR3, the DNA is TGTGCAAGTCGGGTAGCGGTTAGCACAGATACGCAGTATTTT. As protein: CASRVAVSTDTQYF.